The 28 T cell receptor beta chains below come from one sample, sequenced in a study of Ad26.COV2.S vaccination and SARS-CoV-2 variants. TCRdb keeps only in-frame clones here, not all; method: immunoSEQ multiplex PCR. The sample lists approximately 400,000 clones, about 85% seen once, with around 3.3% in the top ten. Indicated treatment: around 19 received Ad26.COV2.S at low or high dose, single or two shots; 5 received placebo; per-sample allocation not given. Collection of the samples took place on day 63 after the first injection of vaccine or placebo. The source material was peripheral blood, sampled in a trial of Ad26.COV2.S vaccine versus placebo. The receptor source for this set is a person between 18 and 59 years old who received the Ad26.COV2.S COVID-19 vaccine or a placebo.

The gene calls are TRBV7-6 and TRBJ1-1; tentative D call: TRBD1 (5 bases). The CDR3 is 16 residues long. Germline lookup yields CDR1 SGHVS and CDR2 FNYEAQ. V shed 5 bases and J shed 0 bases, with 16 bases lying between them. The CDR3 reads CASSEGAGFMNTEAFF. The CDR3 DNA sequence: TGTGCCAGCAGCGAAGGGGCCGGTTTTATGAACACTGAAGCTTTCTTT.

This clone was picked up one time. For the CDR3, the DNA is TGTGCCAGCAGTTCACCCCACAGGGGTAATCAGCCCCAGCATTTT. Its translation: CASSSPHRGNQPQHF. The V gene is TRBV6-2 or TRBV6-3, the J gene TRBJ1-5, with 7 bases lining up with TRBD1. Trimming took 4 bases from V and 4 from J; bases not matched to a gene: 7. The CDR3 is 15 amino acids. CDR1 is MNHEY and CDR2 is SVGEGT in the germline V gene.

The CDR3 here is CASSPLGGVTRDIQYF. The DNA for the CDR3 is TGCGCCAGCAGCCCTCTAGGGGGGGTTACGAGGGACATTCAGTACTTC. V and J are TRBV4-1 and TRBJ2-4; TRBD2 is a possible D gene (7 bases). Germline V CDR1 and CDR2: MGHRA, YSYEKL. Trimming pared 4 bases from V and 8 bases from J, leaving 21 bases between. The CDR3 spans 16 residues.

The V and J genes are TRBV29-1 and TRBJ2-4; possibly TRBD1 for D (6 bases). Trimming removed 4 bases from V and 8 bases from J, with 12 bases in between. The germline V gene has CDR1 SQVTM and CDR2 ANQGSEA. The CDR3 extends over 12 amino acids. CDR3 sequence (DNA): TGCAGCGTTGCGGGGACATCTGACATTCAGTACTTC. Translation: CSVAGTSDIQYF.

CDR3 amino acids: CASTSRSTDTQYF. As DNA, the CDR3 is TGTGCCAGCACTAGTCGGAGCACAGATACGCAGTATTTT. This rearrangement joins TRBV27 to TRBJ2-3, with D uncertain. Trimming took off 7 bases at V and 0 bases at J, with 8 bases between the two ends. CDR1 is MNHEY and CDR2 is SMNVEV in the germline V gene (reference sequence). This CDR3 comprises 13 residues.

V is TRBV13 and J is TRBJ1-2; 8 bases match TRBD1. V shed 6 bases and J 5 bases; nucleotides not matched to a gene: 8. The CDR3 extends over 14 amino acids. CDR1 is PRHDT and CDR2 is FYEKMQ in the germline V gene (reference sequence). The CDR3 sequence is CASRPGGTLYGYTF. Written as DNA, the CDR3 is TGTGCCAGCAGACCAGGGGGCACCCTATATGGCTACACCTTC.

The CDR3, as DNA: TGTGCCAGCAGCTTAGTGGGCAGGACCGTGAACACTGAAGCTTTCTTT. Amino acids: CASSLVGRTVNTEAFF. This rearrangement joins TRBV7-9 to TRBJ1-1; D not certain. The CDR3 has 16 residues. Germline V lookup: CDR1 SEHNR, CDR2 FQNEAQ (reference sequence). Trimming pared 1 base from V and 0 bases from J, leaving 12 bases between.

The chain uses TRBV7-8 and TRBJ2-7; TRBD1 matches 7 bases. The V segment lost 3 bases and the J segment 1 base; nucleotides outside the gene matches: 3. Germline CDR1 is SGHVS and CDR2 is FQNEAQ. The CDR3 runs to 14 residues. CDR3 residues: CASSFSGQSYEQYF. Here the CDR3 DNA reads TGTGCCAGCAGCTTTTCGGGACAGTCCTACGAGCAGTACTTC.

The chain employs TRBV11-2 and TRBJ1-6; D unclear. V was clipped by 5 bases and J by 14 bases, with 13 bases between them. From germline, CDR1 is SGHAT and CDR2 FQNNGV. CDR3 length equals 12 residues. The CDR3 nucleotides read TGTGCCAGCAGCCTCGCCCCTTCGGCCCTCCACTTT. Amino acids: CASSLAPSALHF. Using reference TRBV11-2 and TRBJ1-6 for the parts outside the CDR3, the full variable domain is EAGVAQSPRYKIIEKRQSVAFWCNPISGHATLYWYQQILGQGPKLLIQFQNNGVVDDSQLPKDRFSAERLKGVDSTLKIQPAKLEDSAVYLCASSLAPSALHFGNGTRLTVT.

This chain links TRBV6-2 or TRBV6-3 with TRBJ2-5; D gene unclear. The CDR3 is 13 amino acids. Germline loops: CDR1 MNHEY, CDR2 SVGEGT. V was shortened by 3 bases and J by 6 bases, with 11 bases between the two germline ends. CDR3 amino acids: CASSYAGIQTQYF. The CDR3 coding sequence is TGTGCCAGCAGTTATGCTGGGATACAGACCCAGTACTTC.

This clone occurred once. The chain joins TRBV4-1 to TRBJ2-1; D is unresolved. There are 13 residues in the CDR3. The germline V gene encodes CDR1 MGHRA and CDR2 YSYEKL. The V end was cut by 3 bases, the J end by 5 bases, with 8 bases between. Written as DNA, the CDR3 is TGCGCCAGCAGCCACCTCAGAAACAATGAGCAGTTCTTC. Residues: CASSHLRNNEQFF.

The V call is TRBV4-3, the J call TRBJ2-7; 7 nucleotides match TRBD2. From germline, CDR1 is LGHNA and CDR2 YSLEER. The CDR3 is 16 amino acids. J lost 3 bases, V lost 0 bases, and 8 bases had no gene match. The CDR3 is CASSQDRPSGGYEQYF. The CDR3 bases are TGCGCCAGCAGCCAAGATCGGCCTAGCGGAGGCTACGAGCAGTACTTC.

This clone was observed once. V gene TRBV27 combines with J gene TRBJ1-2; the D is unclear. V was clipped by 6 bases and J by 2 bases, with 10 bases between them. The CDR3 runs 13 residues. Germline V CDR1 and CDR2: MNHEY, SMNVEV (reference sequence). The CDR3 nucleotides are TGTGCCAGCAGCAGTCAGCGAAACTATGGCTACACCTTC. It translates to CASSSQRNYGYTF.

The chain has TRBV6-2 or TRBV6-3 and TRBJ2-2, with 13 bases that match TRBD2. Trimming removed 4 bases from V and 0 bases from J; junction bases left unmatched: 5. The V gene's germline CDR1 is MNHEY and CDR2 SVGEGT. The CDR3 spans 18 residues. This CDR3 is CASSLTSGGNPNTGELFF. CDR3 DNA: TGTGCCAGCAGTTTGACTAGCGGGGGGAACCCGAACACCGGGGAGCTGTTTTTT.

This rearrangement joins TRBV7-9 to TRBJ1-4; D remains ambiguous. Trimming removed 4 bases at V and 3 bases at J, with 9 bases between. CDR1 and CDR2 (germline): SEHNR, FQNEAQ (reference sequence). The CDR3 runs 14 residues. The CDR3 DNA reads as TGTGCCAGCAGCTACCCTGGCCCTAATGAAAAACTGTTTTTT. Its translation is CASSYPGPNEKLFF.

The chain is built from TRBV27 and TRBJ2-3, with TRBD2 identical over 13 bases. With V trimmed by 6 bases and J by 5 bases, 8 bases remained unmatched. CDR1 MNHEY and CDR2 SMNVEV come from the germline V gene (reference sequence). The CDR3 runs 16 residues. In DNA, the CDR3 is TGTGCCAGCAGAAAAGGACTAGCGGGAGCCCAAGATACGCAGTATTTT. It is translated as CASRKGLAGAQDTQYF.

This clone appeared a single time. This sequence joins TRBV7-2 and TRBJ2-7; 10 nucleotides line up with TRBD2. Germline CDR1 reads SGHTA; CDR2 reads FQGNSA. This CDR3 is 16 amino acids long. The V gene end was trimmed by 0 bases and the J gene end by 5 bases; junction bases not matched to a gene: 7. CDR3 amino acids: CASSLAGWLAGDEQYF. As DNA, the CDR3 is TGTGCCAGCAGCTTAGCTGGGTGGCTAGCGGGAGACGAGCAGTACTTC.

This clone turned up a few times. The V call is TRBV19, the J call TRBJ2-7; D is unclear. Germline CDR1 is LNHDA and CDR2 is SQIVND (reference sequence). The CDR3 is made up of 14 amino acids. V dropped 0 bases and J dropped 0 bases, with 6 bases sitting between them. CDR3 nucleotide sequence: TGTGCCAGTAGTATAGAAACAGCCTCCTACGAGCAGTACTTC. Amino acid sequence: CASSIETASYEQYF.

The V gene is TRBV5-4, the J gene TRBJ1-3; no definite D call. Germline V CDR1 and CDR2: SGHNT, YYREEE (reference sequence). There are 15 residues in the CDR3. The ends were cut back, 5 bases at V and 0 bases at J, with 12 bases in the middle. The chain's CDR3 is CASRDGMSSGNTIYF. CDR3 DNA sequence: TGTGCCAGCAGGGACGGCATGAGCTCTGGAAACACCATATATTTT. Supplemented by reference TRBV5-4 and TRBJ1-3, the full variable domain reads ETGVTQSPTHLIKTRGQQVTLRCSSQSGHNTVSWYQQALGQGPQFIFQYYREEENGRGNFPPRFSGLQFPNYSSELNVNALELDDSALYLCASRDGMSSGNTIYFGEGSWLTVV.

J is TRBJ2-7 and V is TRBV9; D assignment may be TRBD1 or TRBD2 (6 bases each). Germline V gives CDR1 SGDLS, CDR2 YYNGEE. V was shortened by 0 bases and J by 7 bases, with 11 bases between the two germline ends. The CDR3 is made up of 13 amino acids. This chain's CDR3 is CASSVGGGGEQYF. CDR3 sequence (DNA): TGTGCCAGCAGCGTAGGAGGGGGAGGTGAGCAGTACTTC.

The chain recombines TRBV6-5 with TRBJ1-2; D not certain. The CDR3 extends over 14 amino acids. Germline loops: CDR1 MNHEY, CDR2 SVGAGI. With 0 bases removed from V and 7 bases from J, the gap between germline ends came to 12 bases. CDR3 bases: TGTGCCAGCAGTTACTCGGAGGGCGTCGGTGGCTACACCTTC. Translation: CASSYSEGVGGYTF.

The chain recombines TRBV5-1 with TRBJ1-4, with TRBD1 matching over 7 bases. J lost 8 bases, V lost 4 bases, and 8 bases had no gene match. There are 14 residues in the CDR3. Per germline, CDR1 SGHRS and CDR2 YFSETQ. This CDR3 reads CASSAGQEGEKLFF. The CDR3 bases are TGCGCCAGCAGCGCCGGACAGGAAGGAGAAAAACTGTTTTTT.

The chain carries TRBV5-4 and TRBJ1-2; D uncertain. Germline V gene sequence: CDR1 SGHNT, CDR2 YYREEE (reference sequence). CDR3 size: 16 residues. Trimming removed 0 bases from V and 5 bases from J, with 17 bases in between. The chain's CDR3 is CASSLAESAPGYGYTF. The CDR3 nucleotides are TGTGCCAGCAGCTTGGCCGAGTCCGCTCCGGGATATGGCTACACCTTC.

The chain uses TRBV5-4 and TRBJ2-1; TRBD1 matches 9 bases. This CDR3 contains 15 residues. Trimming cost V 4 bases and J 3 bases; bases outside gene matches: 5. The germline gives CDR1 SGHNT, CDR2 YYREEE (reference sequence). CDR3: CASSLQGAVYNEQFF. The CDR3 bases are TGTGCCAGCAGCCTACAGGGGGCGGTCTACAATGAGCAGTTCTTC.

As to this clone: The junction differs from germline at one of its ends, possibly a read error. The V call is TRBV7-7, the J call TRBJ2-7; D perhaps matches TRBD2 (6 bases). Germline V CDR1 and CDR2: SSHAT, FNYEAQ (reference sequence). There are 14 residues in the CDR3. The CDR3 region is CASSSSVGSYEQYF. In DNA, the CDR3 is TGTGCTAGCAGCTCTAGCGTCGGCTCCTACGAGCAGTACTTC.

The V and J genes are TRBV29-1 and TRBJ2-1, with 12 bases matching TRBD2. CDR1 and CDR2 from the germline V gene are SQVTM and ANQGSEA. This CDR3 region has 17 residues. Unmatched junction bases numbered 12, after V lost 5 bases and J lost 4 bases. CDR3 loop: CSVRGYGTSGSYNEQFF. In DNA form, the CDR3 reads TGCAGCGTTCGAGGATATGGGACTAGCGGGTCATACAATGAGCAGTTCTTC.

There are a few counts of this clone. This chain connects TRBV19 to TRBJ1-5; D is ambiguous. The germline V gene encodes CDR1 LNHDA and CDR2 SQIVND (reference sequence). The CDR3 totals 17 residues. V lost 3 bases, J lost 1 base, and 16 bases lay in between. CDR3 DNA sequence: TGTGCCAGTAGTATGAATCTGAGGCATGAAAGCAATCAGCCCCAGCATTTT. Translating it yields CASSMNLRHESNQPQHF. Based on the CDR3 plus reference TRBV19 and TRBJ1-5, the full variable domain is DGGITQSPKYLFRKEGQNVTLSCEQNLNHDAMYWYRQDPGQGLRLIYYSQIVNDFQKGDIAEGYSVSREKKESFPLTVTSAQKNPTAFYLCASSMNLRHESNQPQHFGDGTRLSIL.

This chain connects TRBV3-1 (or the pseudogene TRBV3-2) to TRBJ2-2; 8 bases are a match to TRBD2. CDR3 size: 16 residues. Looked up from germline, CDR1 is LGHDT and CDR2 is YNNKEL (reference sequence). V was pared by 5 bases and J by 0 bases, with 5 bases of the junction left unmatched. In DNA, the CDR3 is TGTGCCAGCAGCTATAGCGGGACGACGAACACCGGGGAGCTGTTTTTT. This gives the protein CASSYSGTTNTGELFF.